This T cell receptor beta chain was captured in a study of beta chain features in type 1 diabetes. Study-wide points: Type 1 diabetes patients showed a moderate but significant shortening of TCRB CDR3s in all four CD4+ subsets.

TCRB transcripts that were expressed got sequenced, as all of the isolated RNA had been reverse transcribed. Profiled with immunoSEQ multiplex PCR; TCRdb holds only in-frame clones, not every one. The data hold roughly 140,000 clones, with about 9.3% observed a single time. This clone appeared a few times. Its cognate antigen is unknown. The V gene end was trimmed by 9 bases and the J gene end by 0 bases; junction bases not matched to a gene: 7. CDR1 and CDR2 from the germline V gene are LNHDA and SQIVND (reference sequence). The CDR3 loop spans 16 amino acids. This TCR came from a man aged 30-40 years with type 1 diabetes. The sequenced sample was central memory CD4+ T cells from blood. The J gene is TRBJ2-6, the V gene TRBV19; 8 bases fit TRBD1. CDR3 residues: CASRDRSGSGANVLTF. DNA for the CDR3: TGTGCCAGCAGGGACAGGTCGGGCTCTGGGGCCAACGTCCTGACTTTC.